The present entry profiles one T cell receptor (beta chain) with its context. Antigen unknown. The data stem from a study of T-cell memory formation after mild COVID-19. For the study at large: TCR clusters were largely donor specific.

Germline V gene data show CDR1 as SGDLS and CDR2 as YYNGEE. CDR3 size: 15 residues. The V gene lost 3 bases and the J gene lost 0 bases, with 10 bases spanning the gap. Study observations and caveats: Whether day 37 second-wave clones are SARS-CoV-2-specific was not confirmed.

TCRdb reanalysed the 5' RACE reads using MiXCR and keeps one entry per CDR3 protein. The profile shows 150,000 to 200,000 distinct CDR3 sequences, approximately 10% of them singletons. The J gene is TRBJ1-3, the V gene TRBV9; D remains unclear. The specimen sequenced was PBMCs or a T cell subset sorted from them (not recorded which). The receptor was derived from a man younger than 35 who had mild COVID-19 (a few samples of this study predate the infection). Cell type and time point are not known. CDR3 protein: CASSGLHGSGNTIYF. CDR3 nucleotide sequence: TGTGCCAGCAGCGGCCTCCACGGCTCTGGAAACACCATATATTTT.